This T cell receptor (beta chain) was sequenced for a study of tumor and adjacent non-tumor tissue in lung cancer. Overall study context: There were around 11 adenocarcinoma, a couple of squamous cell carcinoma and 1 small cell lung cancer cases.

Trimming removed 10 bases from V and 8 bases from J; junction bases left unmatched: 20. The CDR3 covers 16 residues. Germline values: CDR1 SGHAT, CDR2 FQNNGV. The template was RNA from unsorted bulk tissue. More than 3 cm separated this lung sample from the edge of the tumor. The library came from three nested PCR rounds adapted from ARM-PCR protocols. TCRdb called the multiplex PCR reads again in MiXCR, with one record for every CDR3 protein. The sample has some 97,000 distinct CDR3 sequences, more than 55% seen once. This chain joins TRBV11-2 and TRBJ2-1, with 7 positions matching TRBD2. This TCR was recovered from a man aged 25-45 years with non-small cell lung cancer. The sample comprised distant non-tumor lung tissue. In DNA form, the CDR3 reads TGTGCCAACACCTCCCCCGCGAAAGCGGGAATTTATGAGCAGTTCTTC. Residues: CANTSPAKAGIYEQFF.